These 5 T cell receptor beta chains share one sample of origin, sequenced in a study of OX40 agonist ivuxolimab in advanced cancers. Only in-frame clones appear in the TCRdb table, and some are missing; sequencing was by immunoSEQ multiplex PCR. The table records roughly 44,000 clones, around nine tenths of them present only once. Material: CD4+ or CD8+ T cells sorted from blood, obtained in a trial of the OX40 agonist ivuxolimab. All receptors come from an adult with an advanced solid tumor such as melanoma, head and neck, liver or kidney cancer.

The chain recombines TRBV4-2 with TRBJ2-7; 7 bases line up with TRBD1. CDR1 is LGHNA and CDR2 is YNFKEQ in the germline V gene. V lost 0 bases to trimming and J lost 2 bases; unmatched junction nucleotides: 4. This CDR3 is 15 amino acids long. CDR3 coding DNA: TGTGCCAGCAGCCAAGATTGGGGACAGACCTACGAGCAGTACTTC. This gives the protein CASSQDWGQTYEQYF.

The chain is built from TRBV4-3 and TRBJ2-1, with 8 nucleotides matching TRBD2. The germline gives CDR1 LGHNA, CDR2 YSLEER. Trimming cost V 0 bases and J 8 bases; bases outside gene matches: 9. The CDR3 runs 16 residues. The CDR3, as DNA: TGCGCCAGCAGCCAAGATGGGGCGGGGGGCTGGGATGAGCAGTTCTTC. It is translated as CASSQDGAGGWDEQFF.

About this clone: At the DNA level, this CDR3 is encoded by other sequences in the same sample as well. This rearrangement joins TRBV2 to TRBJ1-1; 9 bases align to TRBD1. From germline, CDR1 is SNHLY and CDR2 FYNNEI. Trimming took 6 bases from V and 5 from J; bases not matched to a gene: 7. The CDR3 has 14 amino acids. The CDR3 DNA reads TGTGCCAGCAGCCTGGGACAGGGAAGTACTGAAGCTTTCTTT. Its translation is CASSLGQGSTEAFF. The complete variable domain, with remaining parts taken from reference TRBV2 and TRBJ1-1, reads EPEVTQTPSHQVTQMGQEVILRCVPISNHLYFYWYRQILGQKVEFLVSFYNNEISEKSEIFDDQFSVERPDGSNFTLKIRSTKLEDSAMYFCASSLGQGSTEAFFGQGTRLTVV.

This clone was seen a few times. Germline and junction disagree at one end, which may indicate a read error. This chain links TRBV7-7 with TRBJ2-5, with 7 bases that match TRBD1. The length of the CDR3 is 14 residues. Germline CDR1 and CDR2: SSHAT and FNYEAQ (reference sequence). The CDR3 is CASSLPDRAETQYF. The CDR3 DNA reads TGTGCTAGCAGCCTACCCGACAGGGCGGAGACCCAGTACTTC.

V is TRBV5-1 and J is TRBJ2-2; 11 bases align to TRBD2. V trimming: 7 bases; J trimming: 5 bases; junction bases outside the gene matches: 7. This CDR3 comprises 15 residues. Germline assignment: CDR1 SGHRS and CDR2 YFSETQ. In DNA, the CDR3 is TGCGCCAGCCAAATCAGGACTAGCGGGACCGGGGAGCTGTTTTTT. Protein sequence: CASQIRTSGTGELFF. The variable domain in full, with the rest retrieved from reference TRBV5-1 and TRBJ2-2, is KAGVTQTPRYLIKTRGQQVTLSCSPISGHRSVSWYQQTPGQGLQFLFEYFSETQRNKGNFPGRFSGRQFSNSRSEMNVSTLELGDSALYLCASQIRTSGTGELFFGEGSRLTVL.